This entry lists 17 T cell receptor beta chains sequenced from one sample in a study of blood T cell repertoires in COVID-19. The table came from immunoSEQ multiplex PCR; TCRdb's copy has only in-frame clones and leaves some out. The profile covers approximately 200,000 clones, with less than 90% appearing a single time and approximately 5.1% taken by the ten largest. The sample taken for sequencing was peripheral blood. The origin of the receptors is a woman in her sixties who had recovered from COVID-19.

The genes are TRBV5-4 and TRBJ2-7; 11 nucleotides agree with TRBD1. Trimming took 4 bases from V and 4 from J; bases not matched to a gene: 7. Germline lookup yields CDR1 SGHNT and CDR2 YYREEE (reference sequence). The CDR3 sequence is 15 residues long. CDR3 loop: CASSPGQGVLYEQYF. DNA for the CDR3: TGTGCCAGCAGCCCGGGACAGGGGGTTTTGTACGAGCAGTACTTC.

The chain employs TRBV4-1 and TRBJ1-5; a weak D match, TRBD1 (6 bases). Trimming shortened V by 7 bases and J by 2 bases, and 15 bases separated the two germline ends. In germline, CDR1 is MGHRA, CDR2 YSYEKL. This CDR3 has 15 amino acids. The CDR3 loop is CASTHRDTGNQPQHF. For the CDR3, the DNA is TGCGCCAGCACCCACAGGGATACCGGCAATCAGCCCCAGCATTTT.

V gene TRBV6-1 combines with J gene TRBJ2-7; TRBD2 might be the D (6 bases). The CDR3 sequence is 19 residues long. Germline V CDR1 and CDR2: MNHNS, SASEGT. Between the trimmed V and J ends, which lost 0 bases and 0 bases, there was a span of 21 bases. The CDR3 protein is CASSEAITPRRAASYEQYF. DNA for the CDR3: TGTGCCAGCAGTGAAGCGATAACCCCCCGGAGGGCGGCCTCCTACGAGCAGTACTTC.

This clone was seen a single time. This chain joins TRBV10-3 and TRBJ2-2, with D hard to call. Trimming left V 3 bases short and J 4 bases short, with 12 bases between. Germline V gene data show CDR1 as ENHRY and CDR2 as SYGVKD. The length of the CDR3 is 15 residues. CDR3 sequence (DNA): TGTGCCATCAGTGATTCGGTCCAATCCACCGGGGAGCTGTTTTTT. Its protein product is CAISDSVQSTGELFF.

The chain has TRBV10-3 and TRBJ2-7, with 11 bases lining up with TRBD2. CDR1 ENHRY and CDR2 SYGVKD come from the germline V gene. V lost 6 bases to trimming and J lost 5 bases; unmatched junction nucleotides: 9. CDR3 size: 15 residues. CDR3 nucleotides: TGTGCCATCAGACGGGAGGGACTAGCGGTCGACGAGCAGTACTTC. Translating gives CAIRREGLAVDEQYF.

About this clone itself: Relative to the germline gene, one junction end is altered; a read error may explain this. The genes are TRBV7-8 and TRBJ2-7; D remains ambiguous. CDR1 SGHVS and CDR2 FQNEAQ come from the germline V gene. The CDR3 extends over 15 amino acids. This chain's CDR3 is CASSLDVEPRYGQYF. The CDR3 DNA reads TGTGCCAGCAGCTTAGACGTCGAACCCCGCTACGGGCAGTACTTC.

This clone was seen once. The CDR3 DNA sequence: TGTGCCAGCAGCCCGGGACAGGGGGTTGAGACCCAGTACTTC. The encoded protein is CASSPGQGVETQYF. V usage is TRBV7-9 and J usage is TRBJ2-5; TRBD1 matches at 11 bases. After removal of 5 bases from V and 5 bases from J, the junction contained 4 bases not matched to a gene. The CDR3 is 14 amino acids. Germline V gene data show CDR1 as SEHNR and CDR2 as FQNEAQ (reference sequence).

The chain has TRBV5-1 and TRBJ1-5; possibly TRBD1 for D (5 bases). Looked up from germline, CDR1 is SGHRS and CDR2 is YFSETQ. CDR3 size: 14 residues. Between the trimmed V and J ends, which lost 4 bases and 6 bases, there was a span of 14 bases. The CDR3 protein is CASSREGGGQPQHF. Written as DNA, the CDR3 is TGCGCCAGCAGCCGTGAGGGCGGGGGTCAGCCCCAGCATTTT.

The V and J genes are TRBV18 and TRBJ1-1; 7 positions agree with TRBD1. This CDR3 has 16 amino acids. V was clipped by 2 bases and J by 5 bases; unmatched bases: 11. Germline assignment: CDR1 KGHSH and CDR2 LQKENI. The chain's CDR3 is CASSPVIGGEDTEAFF. The CDR3 DNA reads TGTGCCAGCTCACCAGTGATAGGGGGCGAGGATACTGAAGCTTTCTTT.

This clone was counted once. V gene TRBV2 combines with J gene TRBJ2-3; tentatively, D is TRBD2 (5 bases). Trimming pared 7 bases from V and 4 bases from J, leaving 15 bases between. This CDR3 is built from 14 residues. The germline V gene encodes CDR1 SNHLY and CDR2 FYNNEI. The CDR3 bases are TGTGCCAGCAAAGATCTCAGAGGGTCAGATACGCAGTATTTT. Encoded protein: CASKDLRGSDTQYF.

This chain uses TRBV2 with TRBJ2-2; 8 bases match TRBD1. CDR3 length: 14 amino acids. V was pared by 8 bases and J by 7 bases, with 9 bases of the junction left unmatched. Germline V gene data show CDR1 as SNHLY and CDR2 as FYNNEI. CDR3 amino acids: CASVQGQGFGELFF. CDR3 sequence (DNA): TGTGCCAGCGTTCAAGGACAGGGTTTCGGGGAGCTGTTTTTT.

This clone was observed a handful of times. The CDR3 sequence: CASSIAGPRYNEQFF. The CDR3 bases are TGTGCCAGTAGTATCGCGGGACCACGATACAATGAGCAGTTCTTC. This rearrangement joins TRBV19 to TRBJ2-1, with D perhaps matching TRBD2 (6 bases). V was clipped by 3 bases and J by 4 bases, with 13 bases between them. This CDR3 is built from 15 residues. Germline-derived CDR1 and CDR2 are LNHDA and SQIVND (reference sequence).

This clone has just a few counts. The rearrangement joins TRBV14 to TRBJ1-6; 9 positions agree with TRBD1. The CDR3 length is 15 residues. The V gene end was trimmed by 3 bases and the J gene end by 10 bases; junction bases not matched to a gene: 7. From germline, CDR1 is SGHDN and CDR2 FVKESK. CDR3 DNA: TGTGCCAGCAGCCACCGGGACAGGGTCAAATCACCCCTCCACTTT. Amino acid sequence: CASSHRDRVKSPLHF.

The gene calls are TRBV6-5 and TRBJ1-2, with 8 bases that match TRBD1. The CDR3 runs 14 residues. Trimming at V came to 8 bases and at J to 4 bases, leaving 9 bases not matched to a gene. Germline assignment: CDR1 MNHEY and CDR2 SVGAGI. CDR3 amino acids: CASHGQGSSYGYTF. CDR3 coding DNA: TGTGCCAGCCACGGACAGGGCTCTTCCTATGGCTACACCTTC.

This chain uses TRBV15 with TRBJ1-2, with D possibly being TRBD1 (6 bases). This CDR3 spans 13 amino acids. Looked up from germline, CDR1 is LNHNV and CDR2 is YYDKDF (reference sequence). V dropped 4 bases and J dropped 7 bases, with 13 bases sitting between them. The CDR3 nucleotides read TGTGCCACCAGCACGGGGGGGGCCGGTGGCTACACCTTC. This codes for CATSTGGAGGYTF.

This clone was seen more than once but under ten times. At the DNA level, this CDR3 is encoded by other sequences in the same sample as well. The V and J genes are TRBV18 and TRBJ1-4; 10 bases align to TRBD1. The CDR3 is 14 residues long. Trimming at V came to 6 bases and at J to 4 bases, leaving 2 bases not matched to a gene. CDR1 KGHSH and CDR2 LQKENI come from the germline V gene. This CDR3 reads CASSRDRGNEKLFF. CDR3 in DNA: TGTGCCAGCTCGAGGGACAGGGGTAATGAAAAACTGTTTTTT.

The chain employs TRBV10-1 and TRBJ1-6, with D unresolved. This CDR3 spans 19 amino acids. Germline V gene lookup returns CDR1 WNHNN and CDR2 SYGVQD (reference sequence). Trimming removed 3 bases from V and 0 bases from J, with 18 bases in between. In nucleotides, the CDR3 is TGCGCCAGCAGTGATAGGCTCGTTCGGGTTGGCTCCTATAATTCACCCCTCCACTTT. Translated, it gives CASSDRLVRVGSYNSPLHF.